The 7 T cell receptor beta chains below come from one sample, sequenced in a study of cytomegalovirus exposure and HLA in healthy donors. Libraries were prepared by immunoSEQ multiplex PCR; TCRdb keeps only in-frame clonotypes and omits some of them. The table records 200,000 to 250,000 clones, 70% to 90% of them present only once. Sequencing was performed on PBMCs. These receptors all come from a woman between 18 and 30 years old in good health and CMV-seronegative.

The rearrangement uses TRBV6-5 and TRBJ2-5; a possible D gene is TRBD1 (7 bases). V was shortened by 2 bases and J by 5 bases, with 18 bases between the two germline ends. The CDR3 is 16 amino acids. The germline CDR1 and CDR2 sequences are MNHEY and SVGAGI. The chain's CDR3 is CASSYSGRGVMETQYF. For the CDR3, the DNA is TGTGCCAGCAGTTACAGCGGCAGGGGGGTGATGGAGACCCAGTACTTC.

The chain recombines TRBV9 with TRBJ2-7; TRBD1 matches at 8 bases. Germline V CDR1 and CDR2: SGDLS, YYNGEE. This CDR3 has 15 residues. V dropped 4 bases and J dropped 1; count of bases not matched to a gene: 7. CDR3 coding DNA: TGTGCCAGCAGCCCCCTCGGACAGGGATCCTACGAGCAGTACTTC. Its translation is CASSPLGQGSYEQYF.

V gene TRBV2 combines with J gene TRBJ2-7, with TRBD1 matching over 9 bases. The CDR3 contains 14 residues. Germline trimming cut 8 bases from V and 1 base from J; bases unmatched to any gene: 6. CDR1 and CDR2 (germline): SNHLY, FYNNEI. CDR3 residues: CASLGQGSSYEQYF. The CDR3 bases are TGTGCCAGCCTGGGACAGGGAAGTTCCTACGAGCAGTACTTC.

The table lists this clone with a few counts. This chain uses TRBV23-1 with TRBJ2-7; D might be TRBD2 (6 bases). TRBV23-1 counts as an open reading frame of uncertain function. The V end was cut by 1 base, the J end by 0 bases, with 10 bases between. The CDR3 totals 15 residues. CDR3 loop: CASSQWDGSSYEQYF. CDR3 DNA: TGCGCCAGCAGTCAATGGGACGGGAGCTCCTACGAGCAGTACTTC.

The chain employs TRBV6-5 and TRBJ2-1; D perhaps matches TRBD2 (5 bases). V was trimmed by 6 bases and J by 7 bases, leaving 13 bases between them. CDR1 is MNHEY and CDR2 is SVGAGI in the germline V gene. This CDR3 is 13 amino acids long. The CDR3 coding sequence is TGTGCCAGCAGGAAACTAGGAAAGAATGAGCAGTTCTTC. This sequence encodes CASRKLGKNEQFF.

This CDR3 reads CASSMGGNAMNTEAFF. In DNA, the CDR3 is TGTGCCAGTAGTATGGGGGGGAACGCCATGAACACTGAAGCTTTCTTT. The genes are TRBV19 and TRBJ1-1, with a tentative D call TRBD1 (5 bases). Germline V gene lookup returns CDR1 LNHDA and CDR2 SQIVND (reference sequence). The length of the CDR3 is 16 residues. Trimming left V 3 bases short and J 0 bases short, with 14 bases between.

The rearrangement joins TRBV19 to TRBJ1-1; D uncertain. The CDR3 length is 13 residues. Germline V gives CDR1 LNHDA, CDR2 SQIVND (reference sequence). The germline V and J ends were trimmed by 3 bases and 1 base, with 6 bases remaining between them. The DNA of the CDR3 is TGTGCCAGTAGTATGTCCAGGAACACTGAAGCTTTCTTT. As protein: CASSMSRNTEAFF.